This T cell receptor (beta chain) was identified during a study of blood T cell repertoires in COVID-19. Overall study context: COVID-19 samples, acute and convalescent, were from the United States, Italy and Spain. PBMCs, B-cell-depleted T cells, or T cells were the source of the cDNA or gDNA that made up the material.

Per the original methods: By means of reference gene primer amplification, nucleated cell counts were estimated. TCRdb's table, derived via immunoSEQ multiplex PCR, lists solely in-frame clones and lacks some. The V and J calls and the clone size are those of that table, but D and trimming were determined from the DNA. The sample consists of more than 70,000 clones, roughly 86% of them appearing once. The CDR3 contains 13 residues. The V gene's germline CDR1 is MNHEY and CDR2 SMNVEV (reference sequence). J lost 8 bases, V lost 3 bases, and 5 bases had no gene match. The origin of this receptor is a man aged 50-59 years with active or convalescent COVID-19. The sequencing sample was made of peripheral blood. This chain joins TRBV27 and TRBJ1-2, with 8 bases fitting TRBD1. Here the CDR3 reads CASSFDRGAGYTF. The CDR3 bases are TGTGCCAGCAGTTTCGACAGGGGCGCAGGCTACACCTTC.